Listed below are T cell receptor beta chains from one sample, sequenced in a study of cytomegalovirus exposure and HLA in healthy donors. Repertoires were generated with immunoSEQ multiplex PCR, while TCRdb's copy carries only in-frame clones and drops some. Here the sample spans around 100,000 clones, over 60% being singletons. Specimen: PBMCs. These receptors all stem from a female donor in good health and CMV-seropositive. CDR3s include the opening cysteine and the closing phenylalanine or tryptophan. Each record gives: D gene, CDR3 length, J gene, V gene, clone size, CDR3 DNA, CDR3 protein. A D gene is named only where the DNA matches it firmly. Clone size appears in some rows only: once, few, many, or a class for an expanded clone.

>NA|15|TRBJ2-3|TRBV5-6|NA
TGTGCCAGCAGCCCGCAGGGGCCTGGCACAGATACGCAGTATTTT
CASSPQGPGTDTQYF
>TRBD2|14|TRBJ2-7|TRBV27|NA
TGTGCCAGCAGTAGGACTAGCGGGAGCTACGAGCAGTACTTC
CASSRTSGSYEQYF
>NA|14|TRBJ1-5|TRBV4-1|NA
TGCGCCAGCAGCCAAGTTCGGGTTTTTCAGCCCCAGCATTTT
CASSQVRVFQPQHF
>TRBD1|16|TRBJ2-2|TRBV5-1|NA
TGCGCCAGCAGCTGGACGGGACAGGGGAACACCGGGGAGCTGTTTTTT
CASSWTGQGNTGELFF
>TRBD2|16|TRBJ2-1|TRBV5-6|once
TGTGCCAGCAGCTTGGGTACGGGAGGCTCCTACAATGAGCAGTTCTTC
CASSLGTGGSYNEQFF
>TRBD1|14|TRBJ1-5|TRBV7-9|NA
TGTTCCAGCAGCTTAGGCGGGACAGATCAGCCCCAGCATTTT
CSSSLGGTDQPQHF
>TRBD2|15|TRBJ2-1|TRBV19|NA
TGTGCCAGTAGCCTTAGCGGGAGGGAGTACAATGAGCAGTTCTTC
CASSLSGREYNEQFF
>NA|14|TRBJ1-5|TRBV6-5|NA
TGTGCCAGCAGTTACTCGGGGGCAGGGCAGCCCCAGCATTTT
CASSYSGAGQPQHF
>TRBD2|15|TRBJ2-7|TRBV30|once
TGTGCCTGGACTATAGCGGGGGGCTTTACCTACGAGCAGTACTTC
CAWTIAGGFTYEQYF
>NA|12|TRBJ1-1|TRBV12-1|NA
TGTGCCAGCAGCTTGACAGGGGGATACGCTTTCTTT
CASSLTGGYAFF
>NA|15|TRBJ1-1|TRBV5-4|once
TGTGCCAGCAGCTTGGCCGGGCGGGGGGGCACTGAAGCTTTCTTT
CASSLAGRGGTEAFF
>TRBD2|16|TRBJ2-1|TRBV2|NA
TGTGCCAGCAGTACTGCACTAGCGGGAGGCCAGGGTGAGCAGTTCTTC
CASSTALAGGQGEQFF
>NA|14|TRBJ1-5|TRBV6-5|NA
TGTGCCAGCAGTATTGGACAGCCCAATCAGCCCCAGCATTTT
CASSIGQPNQPQHF
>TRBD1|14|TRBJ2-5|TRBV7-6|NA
TGTGCCAGCAGTCAGGGACAGGGGCAAGAGACCCAGTACTTC
CASSQGQGQETQYF
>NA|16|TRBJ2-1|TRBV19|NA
TGTGCCAGTAGTCTAATTGGGGGGGCGGCCTACAATGAGCAGTTCTTC
CASSLIGGAAYNEQFF
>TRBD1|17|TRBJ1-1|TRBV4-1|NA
TGCGCCAGCAGCCCCCGGGACAGCTCTTCAGGTTACACTGAAGCTTTCTTT
CASSPRDSSSGYTEAFF
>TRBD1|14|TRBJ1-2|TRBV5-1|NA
TGCGCCAGCAGCGATGGACAGGGAATCTATGGCTACACCTTC
CASSDGQGIYGYTF
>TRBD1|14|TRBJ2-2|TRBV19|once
TGTGCCACCGCCGGGACAGGACGAACCGGGGAGCTGTTTTTT
CATAGTGRTGELFF
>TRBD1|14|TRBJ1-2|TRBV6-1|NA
TGTGCCAGCAGCCGACAGGGTGACAACTATGGCTACACCTTC
CASSRQGDNYGYTF
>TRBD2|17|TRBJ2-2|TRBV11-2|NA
TGTGCCAGCAGCTTAGGACTAGCGGGAGTAAAAACCGGGGAGCTGTTTTTT
CASSLGLAGVKTGELFF
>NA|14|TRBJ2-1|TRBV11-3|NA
TGTGCCAGCAGCTTATCAGGGAACTACAATGAGCAGTTCTTC
CASSLSGNYNEQFF
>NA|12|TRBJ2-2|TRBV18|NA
TGTGCCAGCTCACCCGACACCGGGGAGCTGTTTTTT
CASSPDTGELFF
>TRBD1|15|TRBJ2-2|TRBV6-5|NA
TGTGCCAGCAGTTACTCAGCAGGGGGCACCGGGGAGCTGTTTTTT
CASSYSAGGTGELFF
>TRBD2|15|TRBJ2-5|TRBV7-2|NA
TGTGCCAGCAGAGAAGGACTAGCGGGAGCGGAGACCCAGTACTTC
CASREGLAGAETQYF
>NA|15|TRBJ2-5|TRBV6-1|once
TGTGCCAGCAGTGAAGTTTCTGGGGGCGGAGAGACCCAGTACTTC
CASSEVSGGGETQYF
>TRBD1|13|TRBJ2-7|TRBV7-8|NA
TGTGCCAGCAGCTTGGGGACAGTCTACGAGCAGTACTTC
CASSLGTVYEQYF
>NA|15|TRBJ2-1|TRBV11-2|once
TGTGCCAGCAGCTTTACACCTAGCTCCTACAATGAGCAGTTCTTC
CASSFTPSSYNEQFF
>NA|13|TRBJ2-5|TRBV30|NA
TGTGCCTGGAGTTCGCAACTCCTCGAGACCCAGTACTTC
CAWSSQLLETQYF
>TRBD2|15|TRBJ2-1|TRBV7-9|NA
TGTTCCAGCAGCTTAGAGAGCGGGAGGTGGAATGAGCAGTTCTTC
CSSSLESGRWNEQFF
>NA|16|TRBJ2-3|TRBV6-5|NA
TGTGCCAGCAGTTACGGTGGGGCGGGATCGGGGGATACGCAGTATTTT
CASSYGGAGSGDTQYF
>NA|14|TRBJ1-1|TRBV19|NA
TGTGCCAGTAGTTGGCAGGGGCGAGCGAGTGAAGCTTTCTTT
CASSWQGRASEAFF
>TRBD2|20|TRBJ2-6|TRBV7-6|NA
TGTGCCAGCAGCCCTACGACGCTAGCGGGAGGATCCTCTGGGGCCAACGTCCTGACTTTC
CASSPTTLAGGSSGANVLTF
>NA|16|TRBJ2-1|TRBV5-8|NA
TGTGCCAGCAGCCGAACGGACAGTCGCCTAGGCAATGAGCAGTTCTTC
CASSRTDSRLGNEQFF
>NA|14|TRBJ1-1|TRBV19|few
TGTGCCAGCCTTAATCGGGACACGAACACTGAAGCTTTCTTT
CASLNRDTNTEAFF
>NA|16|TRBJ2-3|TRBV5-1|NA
TGCGCCAGCAGCCCAGCGCGGGCTAAAAGCACAGATACGCAGTATTTT
CASSPARAKSTDTQYF
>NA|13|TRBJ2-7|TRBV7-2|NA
TGTGCCAGCAGCTTAGGTAGGGGCTACGAGCAGTACTTC
CASSLGRGYEQYF
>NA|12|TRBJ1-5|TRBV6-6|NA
TGTGCCAGCAGTAGCTTAAATCAGCCCCAGCATTTT
CASSSLNQPQHF
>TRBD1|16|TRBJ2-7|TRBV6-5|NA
TGTGCCAGCAGTTGGGGTAGGCTACAGGGGGTGTACGAGCAGTACTTC
CASSWGRLQGVYEQYF
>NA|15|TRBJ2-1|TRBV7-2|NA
TGTGCCAGCAGCTTAGGCACACAGAGTTACAATGAGCAGTTCTTC
CASSLGTQSYNEQFF
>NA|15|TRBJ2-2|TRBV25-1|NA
TGTGCCAGCAAAATCGGAGGAGCGAACACCGGGGAGCTGTTTTTT
CASKIGGANTGELFF
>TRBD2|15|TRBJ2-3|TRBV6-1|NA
TGTGCCAGCAGTCCTAGCGGGGTCGGAACAGATACGCAGTATTTT
CASSPSGVGTDTQYF
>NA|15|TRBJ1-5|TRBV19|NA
TGTGCCAGTAGCCGACGAGGGAAGGGCAATCAGCCCCAGCATTTT
CASSRRGKGNQPQHF
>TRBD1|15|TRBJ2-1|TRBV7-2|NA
TGTGCCAGCAGCCCGCGACAGGGGACCTACAATGAGCAGTTCTTC
CASSPRQGTYNEQFF
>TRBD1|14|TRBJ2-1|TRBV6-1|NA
TGTGCCAGCGACCTTGGGACAGGGGTCAATGAGCAGTTCTTC
CASDLGTGVNEQFF
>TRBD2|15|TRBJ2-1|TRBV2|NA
TGTGCCAGCAGTGAAAGAGGCGGGGGGTACAATGAGCAGTTCTTC
CASSERGGGYNEQFF
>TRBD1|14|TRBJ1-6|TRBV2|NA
TGTGCCAGCAGAGCGACAGGGGGAAATTCACCCCTCCACTTT
CASRATGGNSPLHF
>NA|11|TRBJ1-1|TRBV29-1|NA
TGCAGCGCCTCGGCGGTCGCTGAAGCTTTCTTT
CSASAVAEAFF
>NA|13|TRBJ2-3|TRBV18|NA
TGTGCCAGCTCACCATTTCGGACAGATACGCAGTATTTT
CASSPFRTDTQYF
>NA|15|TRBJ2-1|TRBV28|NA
TGTGCCAGCAGGCGGGACCCCGGGGCCTACAATGAGCAGTTCTTC
CASRRDPGAYNEQFF
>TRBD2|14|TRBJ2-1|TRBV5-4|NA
TGTACCAGCAGCTCTAGCGGGAGGGCCAATGAGCAGTTCTTC
CTSSSSGRANEQFF
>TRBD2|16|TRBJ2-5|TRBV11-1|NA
TGTGCCAGCAGCCGGGGACTAGCGGGACCGGCGGAGACCCAGTACTTC
CASSRGLAGPAETQYF
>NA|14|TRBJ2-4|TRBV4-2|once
TGTGCCAGCAGCCAAGTCCTTGAGGGCGGCATTCAGTACTTC
CASSQVLEGGIQYF
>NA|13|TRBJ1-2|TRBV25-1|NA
TGTGCCAGCAGTGACACGAACAGGGTTGGCTACACCTTC
CASSDTNRVGYTF
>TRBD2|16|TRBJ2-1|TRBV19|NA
TGTGCCAGTAGTACCCCGGCTAGCGGGAGAGGGGTTGAGCAGTTCTTC
CASSTPASGRGVEQFF
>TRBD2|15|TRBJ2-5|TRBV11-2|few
TGTGCCAGCAGCTCGGGACTAGCGGGAGGCGAGACCCAGTACTTC
CASSSGLAGGETQYF
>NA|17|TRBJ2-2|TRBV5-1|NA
TGCGCCAGCAGCTTGGCAACTCACAGGTCGGGGGCCGGGGAGCTGTTTTTT
CASSLATHRSGAGELFF
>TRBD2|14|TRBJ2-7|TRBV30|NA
TGTGCCTGGAGTACCAGGGCGGGAGTTCGCGAGCAGTACTTC
CAWSTRAGVREQYF
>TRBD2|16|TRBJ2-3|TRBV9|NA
TGTGCCAGCAGCGCCAGGCTAGCGGGGGAAAAAGATACGCAGTATTTT
CASSARLAGEKDTQYF
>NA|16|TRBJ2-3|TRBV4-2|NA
TGTGCCAGCAGCCAAGAGCTAGCAGGAGGGTCAGATACGCAGTATTTT
CASSQELAGGSDTQYF
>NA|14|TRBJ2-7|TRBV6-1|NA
TGTGCCAGCAGTGCCGGGACTTCAGGGTACGAGCAGTACTTC
CASSAGTSGYEQYF